The 23 T cell receptor beta chains presented below share a single source sample, sequenced in a study of CD8+ T cells in alopecia areata. RNA extraction was followed by reverse transcription into cDNA, which acted as the sequencing template. Repertoires were generated with immunoSEQ multiplex PCR, while TCRdb's copy carries only in-frame clones and drops some. This table holds about 120,000 clones, roughly 50% found once. The sequencing sample was made of NKG2D-low CD8+ T cells sorted from blood. The receptors were gathered from a human donor with alopecia areata.

V is TRBV6-6 and J is TRBJ2-7; D is unclear. Germline CDR1 is MNHNY and CDR2 is SVGAGI (reference sequence). Trimming left V 4 bases short and J 4 bases short, with 11 bases between. CDR3 length: 13 residues. Here the CDR3 reads CASSSSGPYEQYF. For the CDR3, the DNA is TGTGCCAGCAGTTCCTCCGGGCCATACGAGCAGTACTTC.

The chain carries TRBV29-1 and TRBJ2-7, with TRBD1 matching 9 bases. CDR1 is SQVTM, CDR2 ANQGSEA, per germline. V trimming: 6 bases; J trimming: 3 bases; junction bases outside the gene matches: 3. The CDR3 is 12 residues long. The CDR3 protein is CSVQGQGYEQYF. CDR3 sequence (DNA): TGCAGCGTCCAGGGACAGGGCTACGAGCAGTACTTC.

The rearrangement links TRBV7-9 to TRBJ2-3, with unresolved D. The CDR3 is 12 residues long. Germline assignment: CDR1 SEHNR and CDR2 FQNEAQ (reference sequence). The V end lost 5 bases, the J end lost 5 bases, and 8 bases lay between the germline ends. The CDR3 loop is CASSIMLDTQYF. DNA for the CDR3: TGTGCCAGCAGCATCATGCTAGATACGCAGTATTTT.

V gene TRBV29-1 combines with J gene TRBJ2-7; 9 bases map to TRBD1. The V gene end was trimmed by 0 bases and the J gene end by 4 bases; junction bases not matched to a gene: 16. The germline CDR1 and CDR2 sequences are SQVTM and ANQGSEA. The CDR3 is made up of 18 amino acids. CDR3 bases: TGCAGCGTTGAAGACCTGCTACCGGGACAGGGAACTCGGTACGAGCAGTACTTC. Protein product: CSVEDLLPGQGTRYEQYF.

The V and J genes are TRBV14 and TRBJ2-7; 7 nucleotides align to TRBD1. The CDR3 totals 13 residues. From germline, CDR1 is SGHDN and CDR2 FVKESK. V trimming: 4 bases; J trimming: 7 bases; junction bases outside the gene matches: 7. In DNA form, the CDR3 reads TGTGCCAGCAGCCCGACAGGGTACGAAGAGCAGTACTTC. This gives the protein CASSPTGYEEQYF.

The V and J genes are TRBV27 and TRBJ2-1; 9 bases are a match to TRBD2. The length of the CDR3 is 14 residues. Germline V gene lookup returns CDR1 MNHEY and CDR2 SMNVEV (reference sequence). Trimming cost V 7 bases and J 9 bases; bases outside gene matches: 10. CDR3 bases: TGTGCCAGCAAAGAGCGGGGGGCGGTTAGTGAGCAGTTCTTC. As protein: CASKERGAVSEQFF.

The genes are TRBV6-6 and TRBJ1-5; no reliable D call. The CDR3 is 15 residues long. Per germline, CDR1 MNHNY and CDR2 SVGAGI (reference sequence). V dropped 2 bases and J dropped 2 bases, with 10 bases sitting between them. The CDR3 sequence is CASSYETQGNQPQHF. The CDR3 DNA sequence: TGTGCCAGCAGTTACGAAACACAAGGCAATCAGCCCCAGCATTTT.

This clone has just a few counts. The chain recombines TRBV4-2 with TRBJ2-7, with D maybe TRBD1 (5 bases). In germline, CDR1 is LGHNA, CDR2 YNFKEQ. Trimming stripped 0 bases from V and 2 bases from J, with 5 bases between. The CDR3 is made up of 13 amino acids. The DNA of the CDR3 is TGTGCCAGCAGCCAAGAGGACACCTACGAGCAGTACTTC. Protein sequence: CASSQEDTYEQYF.

This clone was detected a few times. The chain carries TRBV27 and TRBJ2-1; perhaps TRBD1 as D (5 bases). The V and J ends lost 5 bases and 0 bases respectively, with 14 bases between them. CDR1 is MNHEY and CDR2 is SMNVEV in the germline V gene (reference sequence). This CDR3 is built from 16 residues. CDR3 in amino acids: CASSLTDSSSYNEQFF. The CDR3 DNA reads as TGTGCCAGCAGTCTCACCGACAGTAGCTCCTACAATGAGCAGTTCTTC.

The rearrangement joins TRBV29-1 to TRBJ2-1, with D perhaps TRBD1 (6 bases). CDR3 length: 11 amino acids. Germline V gene data show CDR1 as SQVTM and CDR2 as ANQGSEA. The V end lost 8 bases, the J end lost 6 bases, and 11 bases lay between the germline ends. The CDR3 loop reads CSPLGANEQFF. The CDR3 DNA sequence: TGCAGCCCCCTGGGGGCCAATGAGCAGTTCTTC.

The chain combines TRBV11-2 with TRBJ2-1; D may be TRBD2 (6 bases). This CDR3 has 14 residues. Germline V lookup: CDR1 SGHAT, CDR2 FQNNGV. V shed 4 bases and J shed 3 bases, with 10 bases lying between them. CDR3 region: CASSSGDFYNEQFF. The CDR3 nucleotides read TGTGCCAGCAGCTCGGGGGACTTCTACAATGAGCAGTTCTTC.

The chain is built from TRBV28 and TRBJ2-1; TRBD1 aligns across 7 bases. This CDR3 has 17 residues. Germline values: CDR1 MDHEN, CDR2 SYDVKM. After removal of 6 bases from V and 6 bases from J, the junction contained 17 bases not matched to a gene. The CDR3, as DNA: TGTGCCAGCAGACCTCCCCCGACGAACAGGGGCCTCAATGAGCAGTTCTTC. Translation gives CASRPPPTNRGLNEQFF.

The chain is built from TRBV25-1 and TRBJ2-5, with D tentatively TRBD1 (6 bases). CDR3 size: 17 residues. Germline lookup yields CDR1 MGHDK and CDR2 SYGVNS. Trimming cost V 3 bases and J 2 bases, with 19 bases left between them. CDR3 sequence: CASSEGVRGQLQETQYF. CDR3 DNA sequence: TGTGCCAGCAGTGAGGGGGTCCGTGGACAGTTACAAGAGACCCAGTACTTC.

The V call is TRBV6-5, the J call TRBJ2-3; D uncertain. This CDR3 comprises 13 residues. Germline V lookup: CDR1 MNHEY, CDR2 SVGAGI. V was cut by 7 bases and J by 1 base, with 9 bases left in between. DNA for the CDR3: TGTGCCAGCACCTCCCTTGGCACAGATACGCAGTATTTT. Its protein is CASTSLGTDTQYF.

This clone was detected only a few times. V is TRBV29-1 and J is TRBJ2-7; D perhaps matches TRBD2 (6 bases). Germline assignment: CDR1 SQVTM and CDR2 ANQGSEA. The CDR3 consists of 11 residues. V was trimmed by 8 bases and J by 5 bases, leaving 13 bases between them. The CDR3 sequence: CSSSGGDEQYF. The DNA of the CDR3 is TGCAGCTCTTCCGGGGGAGACGAGCAGTACTTC.

The chain links TRBV29-1 to TRBJ2-1; 10 bases match TRBD2. The CDR3 covers 13 residues. Trimming took 4 bases from V and 8 from J; bases not matched to a gene: 5. Germline loops: CDR1 SQVTM, CDR2 ANQGSEA. Here the CDR3 reads CSVVGTSDYEQFF. In DNA, the CDR3 is TGCAGCGTTGTCGGGACTAGCGACTATGAGCAGTTCTTC.

This sequence joins TRBV29-1 and TRBJ2-7; 11 bases are shared with TRBD2. Unmatched junction bases numbered 6, after V lost 6 bases and J lost 2 bases. The germline V gene has CDR1 SQVTM and CDR2 ANQGSEA. This CDR3 contains 14 residues. The CDR3 loop is CSVETSGATYEQYF. The DNA for the CDR3 is TGCAGCGTGGAGACTAGCGGGGCAACCTACGAGCAGTACTTC.

In its sample, this clone was seen a few times. The gene calls are TRBV6-6 and TRBJ2-6; D ambiguous. Germline assignment: CDR1 MNHNY and CDR2 SVGAGI (reference sequence). This CDR3 is 11 amino acids long. The CDR3 coding sequence is TGTGCTGCGTATGGGGCCAACGTCCTGACTTTC. Its protein is CAAYGANVLTF.

This chain uses TRBV4-1 with TRBJ2-5, with D possibly matching TRBD1 (6 bases). CDR1 is MGHRA, CDR2 YSYEKL, per germline. The germline V and J ends were trimmed by 3 bases and 3 bases, with 8 bases remaining between them. This CDR3 is built from 13 residues. As DNA, the CDR3 is TGCGCCAGCAGCCAGGACAGCGAAGAGACCCAGTACTTC. Protein: CASSQDSEETQYF.

The chain recombines TRBV7-6 with TRBJ2-7, with TRBD1 identical over 8 bases. There are 14 residues in the CDR3. The junction had 7 bases not matched to a gene; V was cut back by 3 bases and J by 6 bases. From germline, CDR1 is SGHVS and CDR2 FNYEAQ. CDR3 coding DNA: TGTGCCAGCAGCTTCGCACAGGGGGACGGCGAGCAGTACTTC. Amino acid sequence: CASSFAQGDGEQYF.

CDR3 DNA sequence: TGTGCCTGGAGTGTACTTTCGACAGGGGACCCCAGTGAGACCCAGTACTTC. Translating it yields CAWSVLSTGDPSETQYF. The V call is TRBV30, the J call TRBJ2-5, with 8 bases fitting TRBD1. In germline, CDR1 is GTSNPN, CDR2 SVGIG (reference sequence). The V and J ends lost 0 bases and 5 bases, in that order; junction bases with no gene match: 14. The CDR3 loop spans 17 amino acids. Together with reference TRBV30 and TRBJ2-5, the CDR3 gives the full variable domain: SQTIHQWPATLVQPVGSPLSLECTVEGTSNPNLYWYRQAAGRGLQLLFYSVGIGQISSEVPQNLSASRPQDRQFILSSKKLLLSDSGFYLCAWSVLSTGDPSETQYFGPGTRLLVL.

This clone was found a few times. The gene calls are TRBV28 and TRBJ1-1, with D unclear. The CDR3 loop spans 12 amino acids. CDR1 is MDHEN, CDR2 SYDVKM, per germline. The germline V and J ends were trimmed by 6 bases and 11 bases, with 16 bases remaining between them. CDR3 DNA sequence: TGTGCCAGCAGCCAGGAGATCCAAGACGCTTTCTTT. Translation: CASSQEIQDAFF.

This chain connects TRBV7-2 to TRBJ2-1; 8 bases match TRBD1. The CDR3 spans 14 residues. V lost 7 bases and J lost 4; bases outside the gene matches: 6. Germline CDR1 and CDR2: SGHTA and FQGNSA. CDR3 coding DNA: TGTGCCAGCACCCGGACAGGGAGGTACAATGAGCAGTTCTTC. Translating gives CASTRTGRYNEQFF.